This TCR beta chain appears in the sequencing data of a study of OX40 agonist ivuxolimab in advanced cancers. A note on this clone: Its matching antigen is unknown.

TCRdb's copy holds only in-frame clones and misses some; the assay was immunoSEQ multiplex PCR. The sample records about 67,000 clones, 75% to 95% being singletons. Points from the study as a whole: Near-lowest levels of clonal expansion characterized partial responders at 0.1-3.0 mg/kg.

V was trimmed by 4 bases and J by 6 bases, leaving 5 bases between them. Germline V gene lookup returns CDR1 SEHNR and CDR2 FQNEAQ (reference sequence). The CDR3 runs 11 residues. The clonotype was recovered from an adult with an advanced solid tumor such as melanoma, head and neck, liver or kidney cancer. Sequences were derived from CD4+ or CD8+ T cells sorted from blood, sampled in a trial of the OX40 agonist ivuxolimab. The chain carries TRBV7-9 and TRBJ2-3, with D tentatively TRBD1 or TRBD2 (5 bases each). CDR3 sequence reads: CASSWGDTQYF. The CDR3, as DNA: TGTGCCAGCAGCTGGGGGGATACGCAGTATTTT. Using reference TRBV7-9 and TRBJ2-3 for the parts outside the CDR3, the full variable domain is DTGVSQNPRHKITKRGQNVTFRCDPISEHNRLYWYRQTLGQGPEFLTYFQNEAQLEKSRLLSDRFSAERPKGSFSTLEIQRTEQGDSAMYLCASSWGDTQYFGPGTRLTVL.